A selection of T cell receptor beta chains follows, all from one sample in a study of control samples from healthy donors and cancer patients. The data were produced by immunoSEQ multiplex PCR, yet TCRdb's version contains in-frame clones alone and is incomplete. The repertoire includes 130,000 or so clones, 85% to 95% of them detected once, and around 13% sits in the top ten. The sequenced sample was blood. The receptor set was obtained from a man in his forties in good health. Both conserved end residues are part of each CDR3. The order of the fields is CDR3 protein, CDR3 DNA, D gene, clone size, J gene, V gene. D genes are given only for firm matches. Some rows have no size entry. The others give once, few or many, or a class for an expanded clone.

CDR3 protein: CASILRGTEAFF
CDR3 DNA: TGTGCCAGCATCCTCAGGGGTACTGAAGCTTTCTTT
D gene: -
clone size: -
J gene: TRBJ1-1
V gene: TRBV6-5

CDR3 protein: CASSLEGSPKTQYF
CDR3 DNA: TGCGCCAGCAGCTTGGAGGGCAGCCCAAAGACCCAGTACTTC
D gene: -
clone size: -
J gene: TRBJ2-5
V gene: TRBV5-1

CDR3 protein: CASSTYQDTQYF
CDR3 DNA: TGTGCCAGCAGCACTTATCAAGATACGCAGTATTTT
D gene: -
clone size: -
J gene: TRBJ2-3
V gene: TRBV7-9

CDR3 protein: CASGGGSRNTIYF
CDR3 DNA: TGTGCCAGCGGAGGGGGGTCTAGAAACACCATATATTTT
D gene: -
clone size: once
J gene: TRBJ1-3
V gene: TRBV6-6

CDR3 protein: CASSSGSSGNTIYF
CDR3 DNA: TGTGCCAGCAGCTCGGGGTCCTCTGGAAACACCATATATTTT
D gene: -
clone size: -
J gene: TRBJ1-3
V gene: TRBV5-6

CDR3 protein: CASSLRSYEQYF
CDR3 DNA: TGTGCCAGCAGCTTAAGAAGCTACGAGCAGTACTTC
D gene: -
clone size: -
J gene: TRBJ2-7
V gene: TRBV7-9

CDR3 protein: CASSLGVLGADTQYF
CDR3 DNA: TGTGCCAGCAGCTTAGGGGTGTTAGGTGCAGATACGCAGTATTTT
D gene: -
clone size: few
J gene: TRBJ2-3
V gene: TRBV7-6

CDR3 protein: CASSDGTAVGQYF
CDR3 DNA: TGTGCCAGCAGTGACGGGACCGCGGTAGGGCAGTACTTC
D gene: -
clone size: -
J gene: TRBJ2-7
V gene: TRBV6-1

CDR3 protein: CASSQYPSTGGNQPQHF
CDR3 DNA: TGTGCCAGCAGTCAATATCCGTCAACAGGGGGCAATCAGCCCCAGCATTTT
D gene: TRBD1
clone size: -
J gene: TRBJ1-5
V gene: TRBV6-6

CDR3 protein: CASNPTSGGYNEQFF
CDR3 DNA: TGTGCCAGCAACCCGACTAGCGGGGGTTACAATGAGCAGTTCTTC
D gene: TRBD2
clone size: -
J gene: TRBJ2-1
V gene: TRBV6-5

CDR3 protein: CASSMTAWGRSSYEQYF
CDR3 DNA: TGTGCCAGTAGTATGACGGCTTGGGGCAGGAGCTCCTACGAGCAGTACTTC
D gene: -
clone size: -
J gene: TRBJ2-7
V gene: TRBV19

CDR3 protein: CASSLFWTSGTPYEQYF
CDR3 DNA: TGTGCCAGCAGCTTATTCTGGACTAGCGGGACCCCCTACGAGCAGTACTTC
D gene: TRBD2
clone size: -
J gene: TRBJ2-7
V gene: TRBV13

CDR3 protein: CASSETGDHQSSGNTIYF
CDR3 DNA: TGCGCCAGCAGCGAAACCGGGGATCATCAATCCTCTGGAAACACCATATATTTT
D gene: -
clone size: -
J gene: TRBJ1-3
V gene: TRBV5-1

CDR3 protein: CASSLAWGDEAFF
CDR3 DNA: TGTGCTAGCAGCTTAGCCTGGGGCGATGAAGCTTTCTTT
D gene: -
clone size: once
J gene: TRBJ1-1
V gene: TRBV7-7

CDR3 protein: CASSSKADNYGYTF
CDR3 DNA: TGCGCCAGCAGCTCTAAGGCTGATAACTATGGCTACACCTTC
D gene: -
clone size: few
J gene: TRBJ1-2
V gene: TRBV5-1

CDR3 protein: CASRTSGRGTGELFF
CDR3 DNA: TGTGCCAGCCGTACTAGCGGGAGGGGTACCGGGGAGCTGTTTTTT
D gene: TRBD2
clone size: -
J gene: TRBJ2-2
V gene: TRBV6-6

CDR3 protein: CASSEAQEGGQPQHF
CDR3 DNA: TGTGCCAGCAGTGAAGCCCAGGAGGGTGGTCAGCCCCAGCATTTT
D gene: -
clone size: -
J gene: TRBJ1-5
V gene: TRBV6-1